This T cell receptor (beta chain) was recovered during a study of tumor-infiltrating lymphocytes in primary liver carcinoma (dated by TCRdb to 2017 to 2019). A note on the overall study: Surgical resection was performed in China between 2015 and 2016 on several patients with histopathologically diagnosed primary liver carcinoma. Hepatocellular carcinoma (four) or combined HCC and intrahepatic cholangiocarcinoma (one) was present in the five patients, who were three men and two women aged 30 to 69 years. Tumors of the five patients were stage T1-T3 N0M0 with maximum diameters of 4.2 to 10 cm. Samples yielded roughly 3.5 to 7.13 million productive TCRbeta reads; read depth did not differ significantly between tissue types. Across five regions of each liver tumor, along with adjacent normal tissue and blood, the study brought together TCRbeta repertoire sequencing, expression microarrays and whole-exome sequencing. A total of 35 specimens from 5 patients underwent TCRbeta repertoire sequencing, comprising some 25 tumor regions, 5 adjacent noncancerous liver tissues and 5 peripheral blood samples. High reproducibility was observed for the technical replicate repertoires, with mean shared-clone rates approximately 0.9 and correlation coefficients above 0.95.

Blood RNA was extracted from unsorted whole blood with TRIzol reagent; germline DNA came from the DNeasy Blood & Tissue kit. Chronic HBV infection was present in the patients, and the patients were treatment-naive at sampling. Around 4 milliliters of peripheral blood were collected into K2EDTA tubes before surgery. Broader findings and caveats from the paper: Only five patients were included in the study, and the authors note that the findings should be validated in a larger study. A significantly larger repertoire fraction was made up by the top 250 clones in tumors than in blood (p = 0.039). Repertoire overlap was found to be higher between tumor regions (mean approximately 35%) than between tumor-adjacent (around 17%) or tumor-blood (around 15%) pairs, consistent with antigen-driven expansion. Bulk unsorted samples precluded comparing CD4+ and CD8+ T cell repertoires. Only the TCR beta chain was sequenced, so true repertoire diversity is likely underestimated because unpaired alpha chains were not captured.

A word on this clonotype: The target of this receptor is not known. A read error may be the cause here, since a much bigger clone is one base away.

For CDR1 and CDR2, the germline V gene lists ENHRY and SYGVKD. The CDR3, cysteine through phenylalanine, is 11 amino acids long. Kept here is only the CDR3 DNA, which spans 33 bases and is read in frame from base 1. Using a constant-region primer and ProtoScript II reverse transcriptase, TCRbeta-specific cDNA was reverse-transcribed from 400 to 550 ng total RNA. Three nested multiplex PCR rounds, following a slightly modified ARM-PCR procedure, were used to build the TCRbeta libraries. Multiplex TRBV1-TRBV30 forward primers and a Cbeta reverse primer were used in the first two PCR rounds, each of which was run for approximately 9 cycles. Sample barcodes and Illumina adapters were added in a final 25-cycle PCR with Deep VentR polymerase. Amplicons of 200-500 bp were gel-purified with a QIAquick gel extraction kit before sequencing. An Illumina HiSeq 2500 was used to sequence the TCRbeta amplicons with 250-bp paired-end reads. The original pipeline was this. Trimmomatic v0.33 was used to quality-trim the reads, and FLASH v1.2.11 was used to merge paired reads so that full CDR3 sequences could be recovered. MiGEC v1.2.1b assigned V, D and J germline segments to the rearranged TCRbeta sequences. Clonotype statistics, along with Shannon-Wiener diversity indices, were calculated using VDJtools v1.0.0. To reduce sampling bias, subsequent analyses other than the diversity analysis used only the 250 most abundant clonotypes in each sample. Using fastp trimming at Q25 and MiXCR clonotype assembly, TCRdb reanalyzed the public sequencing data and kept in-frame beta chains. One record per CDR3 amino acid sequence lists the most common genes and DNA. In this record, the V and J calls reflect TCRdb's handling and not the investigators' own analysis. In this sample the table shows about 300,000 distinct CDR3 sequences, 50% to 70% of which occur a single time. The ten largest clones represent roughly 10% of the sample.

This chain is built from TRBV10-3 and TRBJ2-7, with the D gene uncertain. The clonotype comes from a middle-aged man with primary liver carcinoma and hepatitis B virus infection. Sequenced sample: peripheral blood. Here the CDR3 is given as CAISESAERYF. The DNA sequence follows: TGTGCCATCAGTGAGTCGGCCGAGCGGTACTTC.